Presented here are 3 T cell receptor beta chains from one specimen sequenced in a study of a mutant IDH1 vaccine in newly diagnosed glioma. Generated by immunoSEQ multiplex PCR, the TCRdb table keeps only in-frame clones and is missing some. Of over 35,000 clones in the sample, roughly nine tenths were seen once. Sample time point: week 5, during vaccination. All doses held 300 ug of mutant IDH1 20-mer peptide, with topical imiquimod. The antigens these receptors bind are not known. The sample consisted of PBMCs, taken from a glioma patient whose treatment included an IDH1 peptide vaccine. These receptors were collected from a man aged 45-65 years with glioma.

The rearrangement links TRBV5-1 to TRBJ2-7, with TRBD1 matching over 8 bases. Trimming removed 0 bases from V and 6 bases from J; junction bases left unmatched: 5. The CDR3 has 14 residues. Germline CDR1 and CDR2: SGHRS and YFSETQ. In nucleotides, the CDR3 is TGCGCCAGCAGCTTGGGGCAGGGGGCTCGCGAGCAGTACTTC. This sequence encodes CASSLGQGAREQYF.

The V gene is TRBV10-3, the J gene TRBJ2-2, with TRBD2 as a possible D gene (5 bases). The CDR3 extends over 14 amino acids. Germline loops: CDR1 ENHRY, CDR2 SYGVKD. V was shortened by 3 bases and J by 8 bases, with 13 bases between the two germline ends. The chain's CDR3 is CAISESPRGGELFF. CDR3 bases: TGTGCCATCAGTGAATCGCCCCGGGGTGGGGAGCTGTTTTTT.

The chain couples TRBV7-9 to TRBJ2-7; D gene unclear. The germline V gene has CDR1 SEHNR and CDR2 FQNEAQ (reference sequence). The CDR3 contains 13 residues. V dropped 3 bases and J dropped 2 bases, with 8 bases sitting between them. The CDR3 loop is CASSFDNAYEQYF. CDR3 sequence (DNA): TGTGCCAGCAGCTTTGACAACGCCTACGAGCAGTACTTC.